This note documents a single TCR beta chain sequence. This specimen belongs to a study of cytomegalovirus exposure and HLA in healthy donors. With 60 Vbeta and 13 Jbeta primers, the PCR was carried out. The table came from immunoSEQ multiplex PCR; TCRdb's copy has only in-frame clones and leaves some out. Its listing shows 200,000 to 250,000 clones. CDR1 SGHTA and CDR2 FQGNSA come from the germline V gene. V was clipped by 5 bases and J by 5 bases, with 12 bases between them. This CDR3 spans 14 amino acids. This TCR was recovered from a woman aged 25 to 45 in good health and CMV-seropositive. The genes are TRBV7-2 and TRBJ2-2; D is possibly TRBD2 (6 bases). Sequencing used PBMCs. CDR3 coding DNA: TGTGCCAGCAGCCAGGAGGGGAATACCGGGGAGCTGTTTTTT. Translation gives CASSQEGNTGELFF.